The clone carrying this T cell receptor beta chain was detected a few times. Its target is unknown. 5'RACE with constant-segment primers built TCRalpha and TCRbeta cDNA libraries with UMIs. TCRdb used MiXCR to reprocess the 5' RACE reads, holding one entry per CDR3 protein. The table has about 140,000 distinct CDR3 sequences, around 25% seen once. These data come from a study of T-cell memory formation after mild COVID-19. Study overall: TCR clusters were mostly confined to one donor each.

V dropped 1 base and J dropped 4; count of bases not matched to a gene: 4. The CDR3 consists of 16 residues. The germline CDR1 and CDR2 sequences are LNHNV and YYDKDF (reference sequence). Study-level results: Among contracting clones, CD4+ were mainly CM/EM and CD8+ enriched in EMRA. Cross-reactive memory apparently joined, as some responding clones appeared in pre-infection memory.

This chain uses TRBV15 with TRBJ2-3; the match to TRBD2 covers 11 bases. The receptor was derived from an adult woman who had mild COVID-19 (a few samples of this study predate the infection). Cell type and time point are not known. What was sequenced was PBMCs or a T cell subset sorted from them (not recorded which). DNA of the CDR3: TGTGCCACCAGCAGAGCGATAGCGGGAGGGCCAGATACGCAGTATTTT. Protein product: CATSRAIAGGPDTQYF.